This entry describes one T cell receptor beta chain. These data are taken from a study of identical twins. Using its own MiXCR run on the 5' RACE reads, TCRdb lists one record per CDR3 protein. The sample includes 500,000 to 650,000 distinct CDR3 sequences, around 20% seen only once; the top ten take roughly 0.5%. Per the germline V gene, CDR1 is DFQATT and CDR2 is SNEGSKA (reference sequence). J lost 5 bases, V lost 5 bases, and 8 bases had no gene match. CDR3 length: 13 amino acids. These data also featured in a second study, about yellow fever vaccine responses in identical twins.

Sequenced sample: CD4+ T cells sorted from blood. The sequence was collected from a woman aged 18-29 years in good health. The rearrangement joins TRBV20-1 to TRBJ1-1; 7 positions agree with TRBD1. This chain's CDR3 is CSAHTTGETEAFF. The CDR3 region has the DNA TGCAGTGCTCATACAACAGGGGAGACTGAAGCTTTCTTT.